This T cell receptor beta chain emerged from a study of lymphopenia after photon versus proton radiotherapy (dated by TCRdb to about 2019). With regard to the full study: Photon and proton radiation therapy were compared by the study for their immunological effects in patients with gastrointestinal tumors who developed high-grade lymphopenia. The 20 or so patients in the cohort had gastrointestinal tumors, were treated with either photon or proton therapy, and subsequently developed lymphopenia. The study aimed to characterize how the two radiation modalities differ in their impact on the immune system. Paper-wide results and their limitations: Once the lymphocyte count had reached its nadir, the repertoires of photon-treated patients showed oligoclonal expansion, particularly of CD8+ Temra cells, and this expansion drove the decline in diversity. Across the cohort, among patients who died, a greater drop in TCR diversity after the nadir was inversely correlated with overall survival time. Relative stability during treatment was observed in proton-treated patients, whereas loss of naive T cells and TCR diversity and gain of effector/memory populations were observed in photon-treated patients. The survival association was assessed only in patients who died, and the authors presented better survival with proton therapy as a possibility rather than a demonstrated result.

The germline V gene yields SGHTA for CDR1 and FQGNSA for CDR2. The CDR3 contains 15 residues, cysteine and phenylalanine counted. The CDR3 DNA has 45 bases and is translated from base 1. V and J are trimmed by 1 base and 2 bases, and the gene matches miss 5 bases of the junction. With respect to this clone: Which antigen it targets is not known. No qualities accompany the bases; no much larger clone lies one base away.

The library was prepared using the immunoSEQ multiplex PCR assay. Deep sequencing of rearranged TCR beta loci, alongside multiparametric flow cytometry, was used to profile T cell repertoires. TCRdb provides this immuneACCESS table in a form limited to in-frame rearrangements. Some clones are lacking; in checked studies, under half of them reflect an unresolved V gene, and why the rest are absent is not known. The sample has 50,000 or so clones on record, 92% of them singletons. The top ten constitute more than 15% of the sample. This sequence uses TRBV7-2 and TRBJ2-7; 7 nucleotides in the junction match TRBD1. This receptor was taken from a middle-aged woman with cholangiocarcinoma. This specimen was peripheral blood, taken from a patient treated with photon-based radiotherapy. The DNA reads as follows: TGTGCCAGCAGCTTAGTCGGGACAGTAACCTACGAGCAGTACTTC. Protein translation: CASSLVGTVTYEQYF.